In its sample, the clone carrying this T cell receptor (beta chain) was seen a few times. There were TCR beta CDR3 regions amplified from RNA transcripts. Researchers ran a first-round RT-PCR on the TCR CDR3 using the HTBI primer set. TCRdb reprocessed the multiplex PCR reads via MiXCR and lists one record per CDR3 protein. The data contain around 720,000 distinct CDR3 sequences, around a third of them seen just once; the ten biggest clones take up less than 35%. This specimen comes from a study of T cells in Graves' hyperthyroidism and ophthalmopathy. The CDR3 spans 15 residues. V was cut by 7 bases and J by 0 bases, with 12 bases left in between. Germline CDR1 reads SNHLY; CDR2 reads FYNNEI.

Sequenced sample: blood. The chain combines TRBV2 with TRBJ2-2; unclear D gene. The sequence was collected from a woman aged 40 to 49 with Graves' hyperthyroidism. CDR3 amino acids: CASKGPDSNTGELFF. The CDR3 bases are TGTGCCAGCAAAGGTCCAGATTCGAACACCGGGGAGCTGTTTTTT. The entire variable domain, with the rest obtained from reference TRBV2 and TRBJ2-2, is as follows: EPEVTQTPSHQVTQMGQEVILRCVPISNHLYFYWYRQILGQKVEFLVSFYNNEISEKSEIFDDQFSVERPDGSNFTLKIRSTKLEDSAMYFCASKGPDSNTGELFFGEGSRLTVL.